These T cell receptor beta chains were read from a single sample in a study of T-cell memory formation after mild COVID-19. One entry per CDR3 protein results from TCRdb running MiXCR on the 5' RACE reads. The data hold around 110,000 distinct CDR3 sequences, with approximately 15% observed a single time. The sample taken for sequencing was PBMCs or a T cell subset sorted from them (not recorded which). Receptor source: a man between 18 and 29 years old who had mild COVID-19 (a few samples of this study predate the infection). Cell type and time point are not known. Both conserved end residues are part of each CDR3. Each record gives: D gene, clone size, J gene, V gene, CDR3 protein, CDR3 DNA. The D gene is left open where the match is weak. Expanded clones get a size class; other rows say once, few or many, or leave the size out.

TRBD2 | - | TRBJ2-1 | TRBV6-5 | CASSSGGGVEQFF | TGTGCCAGCAGCTCCGGCGGGGGGGTTGAGCAGTTCTTC
TRBD1 | few | TRBJ2-7 | TRBV5-1 | CASSLEGQGYEQYF | TGCGCCAGCAGCTTGGAGGGACAGGGGTACGAGCAGTACTTC
TRBD1 | few | TRBJ1-6 | TRBV7-2 | CASSLFGQEEYSPLHF | TGTGCCAGCAGCTTATTCGGACAGGAGGAATATTCACCCCTCCACTTT
TRBD2 | - | TRBJ2-1 | TRBV29-1 | CSVVFSGGPSSYNEQFF | TGCAGCGTTGTGTTTAGCGGGGGGCCAAGCTCCTACAATGAGCAGTTCTTC
TRBD2 | many | TRBJ2-5 | TRBV6-5 | CASSYVSSLAGAGTQETQYF | TGTGCCAGCAGTTACGTATCGTCCCTAGCGGGGGCAGGAACGCAAGAGACCCAGTACTTC
- | - | TRBJ1-1 | TRBV7-9 | CASSLVRRGNTEAFF | TGTGCCAGCAGCTTAGTCCGTCGAGGGAACACTGAAGCTTTCTTT
- | - | TRBJ2-7 | TRBV25-1 | CASTVGAEQYF | TGTGCCAGCACAGTAGGGGCCGAGCAGTACTTC
- | few | TRBJ1-5 | TRBV20-1 | CSAREWGGNQPQHF | TGCAGTGCTAGAGAGTGGGGGGGGAATCAGCCCCAGCATTTT
TRBD1 | few | TRBJ2-3 | TRBV19 | CASRLGTGDTQYF | TGTGCCAGTAGACTCGGGACAGGGGATACGCAGTATTTT
- | few | TRBJ1-5 | TRBV19 | CASSYRTFNQPQHF | TGTGCCAGTAGTTACAGGACTTTCAATCAGCCCCAGCATTTT
- | - | TRBJ1-1 | TRBV4-1 | CASSQDLRGRGTEAFF | TGCGCCAGCAGCCAAGATCTCCGGGGCAGGGGCACTGAAGCTTTCTTT
- | - | TRBJ2-1 | TRBV29-1 | CSPGDRNEQFF | TGCAGCCCGGGAGACCGCAATGAGCAGTTCTTC
- | few | TRBJ1-3 | TRBV12-5 | CASGSDIGRQTGNTIYF | TGTGCTAGTGGTTCAGACATTGGACGACAGACTGGAAACACCATATATTTT
TRBD2 | few | TRBJ2-3 | TRBV11-2 | CASRWGGSSTDTQYF | TGTGCCAGCAGGTGGGGGGGATCTAGCACAGATACGCAGTATTTT
- | - | TRBJ1-5 | TRBV7-6 | CASSLRRDQPQHF | TGTGCCAGCAGCTTAAGACGGGATCAGCCCCAGCATTTT
- | - | TRBJ1-5 | TRBV6-1 | CASSEAGGGNQPQHF | TGTGCCAGCAGTGAAGCAGGGGGAGGAAATCAGCCCCAGCATTTT
- | - | TRBJ1-1 | TRBV5-6 | CASSLKGRPEAFF | TGTGCCAGCAGCTTAAAAGGAAGGCCTGAAGCTTTCTTT
TRBD1 | once | TRBJ2-2 | TRBV6-5 | CASSSLGQDTGELFF | TGTGCCAGCAGTTCCCTCGGACAGGACACCGGGGAGCTGTTTTTT
- | - | TRBJ2-3 | TRBV20-1 | CSARNGGPDTQYF | TGCAGTGCTAGGAATGGAGGCCCAGATACGCAGTATTTT
TRBD2 | few | TRBJ2-1 | TRBV5-1 | CASSLRTSGTAEQFF | TGCGCCAGCAGCCTAAGGACTAGCGGGACTGCTGAGCAGTTCTTC
- | - | TRBJ1-1 | TRBV29-1 | CSVTAATEAFF | TGCAGCGTAACCGCAGCCACTGAAGCTTTCTTT
TRBD2 | - | TRBJ2-1 | TRBV6-1 | CALGLAGGNEQFF | TGTGCCTTAGGACTAGCGGGGGGGAATGAGCAGTTCTTC
TRBD1 | few | TRBJ1-2 | TRBV29-1 | CSVSGGASYGYTF | TGCAGCGTTTCAGGGGGCGCAAGCTATGGCTACACCTTC